This is a list of T cell receptor beta chains from one sample in a study of Ad26.COV2.S vaccination and SARS-CoV-2 variants. TCRdb's table, derived via immunoSEQ multiplex PCR, lists solely in-frame clones and lacks some. The profile shows about 350,000 clones, roughly 85% of them singletons. Source: peripheral blood, taken in a trial of Ad26.COV2.S vaccine versus placebo. These receptors all stem from a person between 18 and 59 years old who received the Ad26.COV2.S COVID-19 vaccine or a placebo. Each CDR3 is given with its conserved first and last residue. The D gene is left open where the match is weak. Expanded clones are given a class, and other clones once, few, many or no size at all.

V: TRBV7-9
J: TRBJ1-1
size: NA
D: NA
CDR3: CASSPRGIGMYTEAFF
DNA: TGTGCCAGCAGCCCCCGGGGTATTGGGATGTACACTGAAGCTTTCTTT

V: TRBV18
J: TRBJ2-3
size: NA
D: NA
CDR3: CASSPRDTDTQYF
DNA: TGTGCCAGCTCACCACGGGACACAGATACGCAGTATTTT

V: TRBV19
J: TRBJ2-7
size: NA
D: TRBD2
CDR3: CASRSGTSAPYEQYF
DNA: TGTGCCAGTAGGTCCGGGACTAGCGCACCCTACGAGCAGTACTTC

V: TRBV2
J: TRBJ1-3
size: NA
D: NA
CDR3: CASRSGGSGNTIYF
DNA: TGTGCCAGCAGGTCCGGGGGGTCTGGAAACACCATATATTTT

V: TRBV18
J: TRBJ2-2
size: NA
D: NA
CDR3: CASSPGSEISTGELFF
DNA: TGTGCCAGCTCACCTGGGTCTGAGATAAGCACCGGGGAGCTGTTTTTT

V: TRBV7-6
J: TRBJ1-1
size: NA
D: NA
CDR3: CASSSTSGTEAFF
DNA: TGTGCCAGCAGCTCCACAAGTGGCACTGAAGCTTTCTTT

V: TRBV19
J: TRBJ2-7
size: NA
D: NA
CDR3: CASRISEGPTRYEQYF
DNA: TGTGCCAGTAGAATCTCGGAGGGGCCTACCCGCTACGAGCAGTACTTC

V: TRBV7-7
J: TRBJ2-1
size: NA
D: NA
CDR3: CASSLDRSSYNEQFF
DNA: TGTGCTAGCAGCTTAGACAGGAGCTCCTACAATGAGCAGTTCTTC

V: TRBV6-5
J: TRBJ2-4
size: once
D: TRBD1
CDR3: CASSYSGDRQNIQYF
DNA: TGTGCCAGCAGTTACTCGGGGGACAGGCAAAACATTCAGTACTTC

V: TRBV3-1/TRBV3-2
J: TRBJ2-1
size: medium-sized
D: NA
CDR3: CASSQSHEGGQFF
DNA: TGTGCCAGCAGCCAAAGTCACGAAGGGGGGCAGTTCTTC

V: TRBV29-1
J: TRBJ2-1
size: once
D: NA
CDR3: CSVEPSGSYNEQFF
DNA: TGCAGCGTTGAACCCAGCGGCTCCTACAATGAGCAGTTCTTC

V: TRBV6-6
J: TRBJ2-1
size: NA
D: NA
CDR3: CASSYRTHSRQFF
DNA: TGTGCCAGCAGTTACCGGACCCACTCAAGGCAGTTCTTC

V: TRBV30
J: TRBJ2-2
size: NA
D: TRBD2
CDR3: CAWNLAGVHTGELFF
DNA: TGTGCCTGGAATCTAGCGGGAGTCCACACCGGGGAGCTGTTTTTT

V: TRBV7-8
J: TRBJ2-5
size: NA
D: NA
CDR3: CASSPAWRFNNGETQYF
DNA: TGTGCCAGCAGCCCCGCTTGGAGGTTCAACAACGGAGAGACCCAGTACTTC

V: TRBV7-2
J: TRBJ2-7
size: NA
D: TRBD2
CDR3: CASSQTGTIPYEQYF
DNA: TGTGCCAGCAGCCAGACCGGGACTATACCTTACGAGCAGTACTTC

V: TRBV3-1/TRBV3-2
J: TRBJ1-2
size: NA
D: TRBD1
CDR3: CASSHYRDRGSYGYTF
DNA: TGTGCCAGCAGCCATTACCGGGACAGGGGGTCCTATGGCTACACCTTC

V: TRBV7-9
J: TRBJ1-6
size: few
D: NA
CDR3: CASTIIGAQSPLHF
DNA: TGTGCCAGCACTATCATCGGGGCACAATCACCCCTCCACTTT

V: TRBV28
J: TRBJ2-7
size: NA
D: TRBD2
CDR3: CASSLPRTSGRHWVSREQYF
DNA: TGTGCCAGCAGTTTACCCCGGACTAGCGGGCGCCACTGGGTATCGAGAGAGCAGTACTTC

V: TRBV7-9
J: TRBJ2-3
size: NA
D: NA
CDR3: CASSPLREFIDTQYF
DNA: TGTGCCAGCAGCCCCCTCCGGGAGTTTATAGATACGCAGTATTTT

V: TRBV6-2/TRBV6-3
J: TRBJ2-3
size: NA
D: NA
CDR3: CASSTGTFSTDTQYF
DNA: TGTGCCAGCAGTACCGGGACCTTTAGCACAGATACGCAGTATTTT

V: TRBV20-1
J: TRBJ2-3
size: NA
D: NA
CDR3: CSARSDTQYF
DNA: TGCAGCGCCCGATCCGATACGCAGTATTTT

V: TRBV11-3
J: TRBJ2-1
size: NA
D: TRBD2
CDR3: CASSAETSGGPSSYNEQFF
DNA: TGTGCCAGCAGCGCGGAGACTAGCGGGGGACCCAGCTCCTACAATGAGCAGTTCTTC

V: TRBV9
J: TRBJ1-5
size: NA
D: NA
CDR3: CASSVSGGNQPQHF
DNA: TGTGCCAGCAGCGTCTCCGGAGGGAATCAGCCCCAGCATTTT

V: TRBV7-8
J: TRBJ1-5
size: NA
D: NA
CDR3: CASSSVGGPQQPQHF
DNA: TGTGCCAGCAGCTCAGTTGGGGGGCCCCAACAGCCCCAGCATTTT

V: TRBV10-3
J: TRBJ1-4
size: NA
D: NA
CDR3: CAISRATNEKLFF
DNA: TGTGCCATCAGCAGGGCGACTAATGAAAAACTGTTTTTT

V: TRBV7-9
J: TRBJ2-6
size: NA
D: NA
CDR3: CASSPRGGGSGANVLTF
DNA: TGTGCCAGCAGCCCGAGAGGGGGGGGCTCTGGGGCCAACGTCCTGACTTTC